This is a list of T cell receptor beta chains from one sample in a study of neurological immune-mediated disorders. TCRdb used MiXCR to reprocess the 5' RACE reads, holding one entry per CDR3 protein. Of 50,000 to 65,000 distinct CDR3 sequences in the sample, 4.5% to 5.5% were seen once. The specimen was PBMCs. The receptors shown here come from a woman in her 50s with multiple sclerosis. CDR3s include the opening cysteine and the closing phenylalanine or tryptophan. D genes are given only for firm matches. Only some rows state a clone size, as once, few, many or a class for expanded clones.

13	TRBJ1-2	TRBV7-9	many	-	CASSARGIYGYTF	TGTGCCAGCAGCGCCCGGGGGATCTATGGCTACACCTTC
12	TRBJ2-3	TRBV7-6	-	-	CASSKTGDTQYF	TGTGCCAGCAGCAAGACAGGAGATACGCAGTATTTT
16	TRBJ2-3	TRBV5-1	many	-	CASSLIGGTSTDTQYF	TGCGCCAGCAGCTTGATCGGGGGCACGAGCACAGATACGCAGTATTTT
14	TRBJ2-7	TRBV6-6	many	TRBD2	CASTSDGGMREQYF	TGTGCCAGCACCTCGGACGGGGGGATGCGGGAGCAGTACTTC
14	TRBJ1-1	TRBV5-1	many	TRBD1	CASSRDRVNTEAFF	TGCGCCAGCAGCCGGGACAGGGTCAACACTGAAGCTTTCTTT
13	TRBJ1-2	TRBV20-1	many	TRBD1	CSGTGDSGHGYTF	TGCAGTGGGACAGGGGATAGTGGGCATGGCTACACCTTC
14	TRBJ1-6	TRBV7-9	many	-	CASSSIDGNSPLHF	TGTGCCAGCAGCTCAATAGATGGTAATTCACCCCTCCACTTT
14	TRBJ1-6	TRBV20-1	-	-	CSARIRQDNSPLNF	TGCAGTGCTAGAATACGACAGGATAATTCACCCCTCAACTTT
13	TRBJ1-1	TRBV7-9	many	TRBD1	CASSLQGGTEAFF	TGTGCCAGCAGCCTACAGGGGGGCACTGAAGCTTTCTTT
15	TRBJ1-2	TRBV28	many	TRBD1	CASRSGQGTYYGYTF	TGTGCCAGCAGATCCGGACAGGGGACCTACTATGGCTACACCTTC
14	TRBJ2-7	TRBV20-1	-	TRBD1	CSARDTGELHEQYF	TGCAGTGCTAGAGATACAGGGGAACTCCACGAGCAGTACTTC
12	TRBJ1-2	TRBV2	many	-	CASSLEGNGYTF	TGTGCCAGCAGCCTGGAGGGCAATGGCTACACCTTC
15	TRBJ2-3	TRBV7-2	many	-	CASSTSVGRTDTQYF	TGTGCCAGCAGTACCTCGGTAGGGAGGACAGATACGCAGTATTTT
15	TRBJ2-1	TRBV15	many	-	CATSRGESSYNEQFF	TGTGCCACCAGCAGGGGAGAATCTTCCTACAATGAGCAGTTCTTC
11	TRBJ1-6	TRBV20-1	many	-	CSAQDQLFRYF	TGCAGTGCCCAGGACCAGTTGTTTCGCTACTTT
12	TRBJ2-3	TRBV2	many	-	CASKGEGDTQYF	TGTGCCAGCAAGGGGGAGGGGGATACGCAGTATTTT
12	TRBJ2-1	TRBV20-1	many	TRBD2	CSAISGGDEQFF	TGCAGTGCTATCAGCGGGGGCGATGAGCAGTTCTTC
17	TRBJ2-2	TRBV20-1	few	TRBD1	CSARDGRQGAVSGELFF	TGCAGTGCTAGAGATGGAAGACAGGGGGCCGTATCCGGGGAGCTGTTTTTT
13	TRBJ1-2	TRBV6-5	many	-	CASSHPENYGYTF	TGTGCCAGCAGCCACCCTGAAAACTATGGCTACACCTTC
16	TRBJ1-2	TRBV7-2	few	-	CASSLSLSLINYGYTF	TGTGCCAGCAGCTTGTCCCTCAGCCTTATTAACTATGGCTACACCTTC
13	TRBJ2-3	TRBV10-1	many	-	CASSAAGQDTQYF	TGCGCCAGCAGTGCTGCAGGCCAGGATACGCAGTATTTT
13	TRBJ1-4	TRBV20-1	many	-	CSAQTVTNEKLFF	TGCAGTGCCCAGACAGTTACAAATGAAAAACTGTTTTTT
13	TRBJ2-5	TRBV10-3	many	-	CAISGGAQETQYF	TGTGCCATCAGTGGTGGGGCTCAAGAGACCCAGTACTTC
17	TRBJ2-3	TRBV15	many	TRBD2	CATSRDWPSGSTDTQYF	TGTGCCACCAGCAGAGATTGGCCTAGCGGTAGCACAGATACGCAGTATTTT
15	TRBJ1-1	TRBV5-1	-	-	CASSLGEAKWTEAFF	TGCGCCAGCAGCTTGGGGGAGGCTAAATGGACTGAAGCTTTCTTT
15	TRBJ2-6	TRBV12-3/TRBV12-4	many	TRBD1	CASSSGTGVSNVLTF	TGTGCCAGCAGTTCCGGGACAGGGGTTTCCAACGTCCTGACTTTC
17	TRBJ2-1	TRBV7-2	many	-	CASSSRGRGSSYNEQFF	TGTGCCAGCAGCTCCCGAGGCCGGGGGAGCTCCTACAATGAGCAGTTCTTC
15	TRBJ2-1	TRBV18	-	TRBD1	CASSRPGQGLFEQFF	TGTGCCAGCTCACGCCCGGGACAGGGATTATTTGAGCAGTTCTTC
16	TRBJ1-1	TRBV6-6	many	TRBD1	CASSYVTGGWATEAFF	TGTGCCAGCAGTTACGTTACAGGGGGTTGGGCCACTGAAGCTTTCTTT
13	TRBJ2-3	TRBV5-4	many	TRBD2	CASSITSGDTQYF	TGTGCCAGCAGCATCACTAGCGGCGATACGCAGTATTTT
17	TRBJ2-3	TRBV7-2	many	-	CASSFGGSLQGTDTQYF	TGTGCCAGCAGCTTCGGGGGTTCCCTACAGGGTACAGATACGCAGTATTTT
15	TRBJ2-1	TRBV7-9	many	TRBD1	CASSGTGGSYNEQFF	TGTGCCAGCAGCGGGACAGGGGGGTCCTACAATGAGCAGTTCTTC
16	TRBJ2-1	TRBV4-1	many	TRBD2	CASSQPTGGSYNEQFF	TGCGCCAGCAGCCAGCCGACCGGGGGGTCCTACAATGAGCAGTTCTTC
15	TRBJ2-7	TRBV4-2	many	-	CASSQGEGRADEQYF	TGTGCCAGCAGCCAGGGGGAAGGCAGGGCGGACGAGCAGTACTTC
15	TRBJ2-3	TRBV2	many	-	CASIGTWAGTDTQYF	TGTGCCAGCATAGGGACATGGGCTGGCACAGATACGCAGTATTTT
14	TRBJ1-6	TRBV6-6	few	-	CASSPKGGDSPLHF	TGTGCCAGCAGCCCCAAAGGGGGGGATTCACCCCTCCACTTT
15	TRBJ1-6	TRBV5-1	many	TRBD1	CASSLARQGQAPLHF	TGCGCCAGCAGCTTGGCCAGACAGGGGCAAGCACCCCTCCACTTT
13	TRBJ1-5	TRBV10-3	many	-	CAISESLGQPQHF	TGTGCCATCAGTGAGTCCCTAGGGCAGCCCCAGCATTTT
13	TRBJ2-5	TRBV5-1	many	-	CASRLRAQETQYF	TGCGCCAGCAGGCTCAGGGCCCAAGAGACCCAGTACTTC
14	TRBJ1-2	TRBV20-1	many	-	CSATKPPSRNGYTF	TGCAGTGCTACAAAGCCGCCCTCAAGGAATGGCTACACCTTC
16	TRBJ1-6	TRBV20-1	many	TRBD1	CSARDTIQGLYSPLHF	TGCAGTGCTAGAGACACCATACAGGGGCTCTATTCACCCCTCCACTTT
15	TRBJ2-2	TRBV5-1	-	-	CASTSKTANTGELFF	TGCGCCAGCACTTCGAAGACAGCGAACACCGGGGAGCTGTTTTTT
13	TRBJ2-4	TRBV29-1	many	-	CRPGRSPKNIQYF	TGCAGACCAGGCCGAAGCCCCAAAAACATTCAGTACTTC
16	TRBJ1-2	TRBV15	few	-	CATSRDAAAASYGYTF	TGTGCCACCAGCAGAGACGCGGCGGCAGCATCTTATGGCTACACCTTC
13	TRBJ2-5	TRBV10-3	many	-	CAISELAQETQYF	TGTGCCATCAGTGAGCTAGCCCAAGAGACCCAGTACTTC
14	TRBJ2-5	TRBV20-1	many	TRBD1	CSATPGQVAETQYF	TGCAGTGCTACTCCGGGACAGGTGGCAGAGACCCAGTACTTC
14	TRBJ2-5	TRBV29-1	many	TRBD2	CSVGIAGGPETQYF	TGCAGCGTCGGAATAGCGGGGGGGCCGGAGACCCAGTACTTC
15	TRBJ1-4	TRBV5-1	many	-	CASSFTGATNEKLFF	TGCGCCAGCAGCTTTACAGGAGCAACTAATGAAAAACTGTTTTTT